Listed below are T cell receptor beta chains from one sample, sequenced in a study of a mutant IDH1 vaccine in newly diagnosed glioma. These TCRs are of unknown antigen specificity. Sequencing used immunoSEQ multiplex PCR; TCRdb keeps in-frame clones, though not all of them. The table has 77,000 or so clones, around 85% seen once. Sample: PBMCs, taken from a glioma patient whose treatment included an IDH1 peptide vaccine. These receptors were collected from a woman aged 45-60 years with glioma. The CDR3 runs from the conserved cysteine through the conserved F or W. The D gene is left open where the match is weak. Expanded clones get a size class; other rows say once, few or many, or leave the size out.

- TRBJ2-7 TRBV30 - CAWSPRTIPTYEQYF TGTGCCTGGAGCCCTCGGACTATTCCCACCTACGAGCAGTACTTC
TRBD2 TRBJ2-1 TRBV4-1 - CASSQDGSGRGNEQFF TGCGCCAGCAGCCAAGATGGGAGCGGGAGGGGGAACGAGCAGTTCTTC
- TRBJ1-5 TRBV27 once CASSSERVSQPQHF TGTGCCAGCAGTTCTGAGAGGGTTAGTCAGCCCCAGCATTTT
- TRBJ1-1 TRBV14 - CASSQSLRDMENTEAFF TGTGCCAGCAGCCAATCCCTGCGGGACATGGAGAACACTGAAGCTTTCTTT
TRBD1 TRBJ1-1 TRBV11-1 - CASSLGTVLNTEAFF TGTGCCAGCAGCTTGGGGACAGTCCTGAACACTGAAGCTTTCTTT
- TRBJ2-3 TRBV18 once CASSWMVGASTDTQYF TGTGCCAGCTCGTGGATGGTAGGGGCTAGCACAGATACGCAGTATTTT
- TRBJ1-5 TRBV19 few CASSIAISQPQHF TGTGCCAGTAGTATAGCCATCTCTCAGCCCCAGCATTTT
- TRBJ1-2 TRBV28 - CASVDGAEYGYTF TGTGCCAGCGTTGACGGGGCTGAATATGGCTACACCTTC
- TRBJ2-5 TRBV7-8 - CASSLNRETQYF TGTGCCAGCAGCCTGAACAGGGAGACCCAGTACTTC
TRBD1 TRBJ2-7 TRBV10-3 - CATRLGQGNNEQYF TGTGCCACCCGGCTCGGACAGGGTAACAACGAGCAGTACTTC